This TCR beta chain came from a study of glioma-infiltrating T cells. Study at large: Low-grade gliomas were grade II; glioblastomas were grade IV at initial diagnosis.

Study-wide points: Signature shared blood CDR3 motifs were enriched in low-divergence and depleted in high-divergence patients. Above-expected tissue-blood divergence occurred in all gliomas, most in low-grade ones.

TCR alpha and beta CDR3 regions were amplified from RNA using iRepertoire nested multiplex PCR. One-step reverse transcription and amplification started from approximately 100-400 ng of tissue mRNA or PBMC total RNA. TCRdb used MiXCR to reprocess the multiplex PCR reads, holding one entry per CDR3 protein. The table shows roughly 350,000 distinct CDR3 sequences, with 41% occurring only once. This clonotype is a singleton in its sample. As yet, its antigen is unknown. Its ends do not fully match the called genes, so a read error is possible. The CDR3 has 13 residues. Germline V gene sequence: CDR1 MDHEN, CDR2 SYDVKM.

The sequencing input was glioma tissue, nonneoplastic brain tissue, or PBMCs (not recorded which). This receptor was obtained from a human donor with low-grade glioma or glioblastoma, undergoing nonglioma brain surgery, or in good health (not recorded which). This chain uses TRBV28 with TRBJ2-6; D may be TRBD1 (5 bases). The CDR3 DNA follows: TGTGCCAGCAGTTTGGCTGGGGCCAACGCCCTGACTTTC. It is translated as CASSLAGANALTF.